This paragraph covers one T cell receptor (beta chain) sequence. Antigen: not known. Data came from immunoSEQ multiplex PCR; TCRdb stores just in-frame clones and leaves some out. The data contain around 77,000 clones, 85% to 95% of them seen just once; the ten biggest clones take up around 0.57%. The source of the sample is a study of graft-versus-host responses after intestinal transplantation. Across the whole study: Induction with anti-thymocyte globulin, then tacrolimus and steroids for about 3 years, was given to all recipients.

CDR1 is KGHSH, CDR2 LQKENI, per germline. Trimming took 1 base from V and 7 from J, leaving 15 bases between them. CDR3 size: 15 residues. Findings and caveats of the study: High graft-versus-host to host-versus-graft clonal ratios were found in allografts of patients who had graft-donor T cell macrochimerism. The authors found GvH clones in recipient marrow, some appearing first in ileum or blood.

Sequences were derived from unstimulated CD8+ T cells sorted from spleen or lymph node cells, sampled before intestinal transplant. J is TRBJ2-3 and V is TRBV18, with a weak D call TRBD1 (6 bases). The sequence was obtained from a human donor who received an intestinal transplant. The CDR3 protein is CASSPLRGRGHTQYF. The CDR3 bases are TGTGCCAGCTCACCACTGAGGGGCAGGGGCCATACGCAGTATTTT.